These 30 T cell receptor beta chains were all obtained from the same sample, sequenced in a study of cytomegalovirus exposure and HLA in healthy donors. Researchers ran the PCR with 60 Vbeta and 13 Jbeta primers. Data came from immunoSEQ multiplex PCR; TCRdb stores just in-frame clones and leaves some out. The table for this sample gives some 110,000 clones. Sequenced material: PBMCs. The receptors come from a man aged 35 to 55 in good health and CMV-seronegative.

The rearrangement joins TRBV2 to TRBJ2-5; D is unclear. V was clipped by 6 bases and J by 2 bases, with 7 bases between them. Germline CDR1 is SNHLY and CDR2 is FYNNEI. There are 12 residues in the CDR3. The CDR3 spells CASSATQETQYF. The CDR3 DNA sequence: TGTGCCAGCAGCGCAACACAAGAGACCCAGTACTTC.

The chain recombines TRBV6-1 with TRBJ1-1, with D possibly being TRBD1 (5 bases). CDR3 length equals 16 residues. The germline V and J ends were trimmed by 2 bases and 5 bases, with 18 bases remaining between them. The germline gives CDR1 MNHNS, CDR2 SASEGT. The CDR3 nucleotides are TGTGCCAGCAGTGAAAGCTGGCAGGGAAGAAGAACTGAAGCTTTCTTT. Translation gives CASSESWQGRRTEAFF.

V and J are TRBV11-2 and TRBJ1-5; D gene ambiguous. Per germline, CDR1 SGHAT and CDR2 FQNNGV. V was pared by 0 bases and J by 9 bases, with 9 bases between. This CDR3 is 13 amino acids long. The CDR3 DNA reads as TGTGCCAGCAGCTTAGAACGGCGCGGGCCCCAGCATTTT. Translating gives CASSLERRGPQHF.

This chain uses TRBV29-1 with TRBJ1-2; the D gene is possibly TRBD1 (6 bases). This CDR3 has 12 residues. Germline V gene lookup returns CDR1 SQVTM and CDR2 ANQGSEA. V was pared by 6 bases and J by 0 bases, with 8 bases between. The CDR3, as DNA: TGCAGCGTGACAGGACCTAACTATGGCTACACCTTC. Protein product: CSVTGPNYGYTF.

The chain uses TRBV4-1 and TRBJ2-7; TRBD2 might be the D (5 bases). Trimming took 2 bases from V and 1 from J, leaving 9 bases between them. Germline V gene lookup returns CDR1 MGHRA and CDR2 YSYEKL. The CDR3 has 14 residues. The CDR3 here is CASSQRSVSYEQYF. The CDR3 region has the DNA TGCGCCAGCAGCCAACGTAGCGTTTCCTACGAGCAGTACTTC.

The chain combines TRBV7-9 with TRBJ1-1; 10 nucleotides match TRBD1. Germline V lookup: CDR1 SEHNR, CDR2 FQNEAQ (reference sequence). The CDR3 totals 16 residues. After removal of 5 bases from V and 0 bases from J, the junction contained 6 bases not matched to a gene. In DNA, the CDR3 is TGTGCCAGCAGCCCCGGGACAGGGGTGATGAACACTGAAGCTTTCTTT. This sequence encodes CASSPGTGVMNTEAFF.

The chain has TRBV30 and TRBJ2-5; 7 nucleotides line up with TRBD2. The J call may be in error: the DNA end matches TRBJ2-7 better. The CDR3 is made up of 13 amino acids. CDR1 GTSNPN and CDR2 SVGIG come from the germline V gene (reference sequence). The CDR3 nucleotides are TGTGCCTGGACGGAGGAGCGGGAACACGAGCAGTACTTC. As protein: CAWTEEREHEQYF.

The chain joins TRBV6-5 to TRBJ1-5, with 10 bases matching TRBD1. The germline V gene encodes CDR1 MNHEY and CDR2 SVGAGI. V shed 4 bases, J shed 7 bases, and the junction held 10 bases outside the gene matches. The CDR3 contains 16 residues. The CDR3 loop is CASSSTGTGVGQPQHF. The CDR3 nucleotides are TGTGCCAGCAGTTCGACCGGGACAGGGGTAGGACAGCCCCAGCATTTT.

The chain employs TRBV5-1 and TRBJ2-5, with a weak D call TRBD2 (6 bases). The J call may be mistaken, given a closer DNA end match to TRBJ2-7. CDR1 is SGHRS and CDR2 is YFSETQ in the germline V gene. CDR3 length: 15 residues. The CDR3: CASSSGGTYPYEQYF. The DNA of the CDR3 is TGCGCCAGCAGCTCCGGAGGGACTTACCCCTACGAGCAGTACTTC.

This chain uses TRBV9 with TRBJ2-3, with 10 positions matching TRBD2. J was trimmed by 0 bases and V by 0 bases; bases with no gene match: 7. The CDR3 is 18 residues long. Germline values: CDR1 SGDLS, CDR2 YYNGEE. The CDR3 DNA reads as TGTGCCAGCAGCGTAGAAGCGGGAGGGACGGCTAGCACAGATACGCAGTATTTT. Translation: CASSVEAGGTASTDTQYF.

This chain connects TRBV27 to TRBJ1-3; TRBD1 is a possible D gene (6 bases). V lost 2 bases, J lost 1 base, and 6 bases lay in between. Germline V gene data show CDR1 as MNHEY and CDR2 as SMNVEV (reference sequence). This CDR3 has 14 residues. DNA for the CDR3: TGTGCCAGCAGTTTAAGGGGGTCTGGAAACACCATATATTTT. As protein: CASSLRGSGNTIYF.

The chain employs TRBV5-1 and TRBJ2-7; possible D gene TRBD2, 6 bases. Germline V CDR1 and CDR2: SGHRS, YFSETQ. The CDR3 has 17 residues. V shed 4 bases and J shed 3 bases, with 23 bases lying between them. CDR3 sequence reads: CASSQDLLARGDYEQYF. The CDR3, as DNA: TGCGCCAGCAGCCAAGACTTACTAGCCCGAGGGGACTACGAGCAGTACTTC.

The CDR3 is CASRDRGSTNEKLFF. The CDR3, as DNA: TGTGCCAGCAGGGACAGGGGATCGACTAATGAAAAACTGTTTTTT. The chain uses TRBV27 and TRBJ1-4; TRBD1 matches 9 bases. With V trimmed by 6 bases and J by 2 bases, 4 bases remained unmatched. Germline-derived CDR1 and CDR2 are MNHEY and SMNVEV (reference sequence). The CDR3 length is 15 residues.

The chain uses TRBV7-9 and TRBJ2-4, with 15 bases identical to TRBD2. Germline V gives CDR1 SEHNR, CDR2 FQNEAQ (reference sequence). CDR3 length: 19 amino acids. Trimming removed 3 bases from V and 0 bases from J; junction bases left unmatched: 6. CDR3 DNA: TGTGCCAGCAGCTTGGGACTAGCGGGAGGTCCCGTAGCCAAAAACATTCAGTACTTC. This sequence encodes CASSLGLAGGPVAKNIQYF.

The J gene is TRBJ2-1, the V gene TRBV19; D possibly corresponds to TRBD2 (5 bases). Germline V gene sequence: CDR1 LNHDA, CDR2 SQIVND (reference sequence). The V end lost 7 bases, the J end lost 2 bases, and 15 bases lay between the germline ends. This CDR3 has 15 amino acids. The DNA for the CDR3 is TGTGCCAGTAAACGCTCCAGCGGTACCTACAATGAGCAGTTCTTC. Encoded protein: CASKRSSGTYNEQFF. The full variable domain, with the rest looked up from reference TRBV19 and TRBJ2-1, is DGGITQSPKYLFRKEGQNVTLSCEQNLNHDAMYWYRQDPGQGLRLIYYSQIVNDFQKGDIAEGYSVSREKKESFPLTVTSAQKNPTAFYLCASKRSSGTYNEQFFGPGTRLTVL.

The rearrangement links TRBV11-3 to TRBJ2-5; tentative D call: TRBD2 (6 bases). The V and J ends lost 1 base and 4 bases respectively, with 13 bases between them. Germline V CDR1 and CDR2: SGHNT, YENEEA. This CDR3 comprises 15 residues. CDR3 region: CASSLGSGVVETQYF. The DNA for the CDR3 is TGTGCCAGCAGCTTAGGGTCGGGAGTGGTAGAGACCCAGTACTTC.

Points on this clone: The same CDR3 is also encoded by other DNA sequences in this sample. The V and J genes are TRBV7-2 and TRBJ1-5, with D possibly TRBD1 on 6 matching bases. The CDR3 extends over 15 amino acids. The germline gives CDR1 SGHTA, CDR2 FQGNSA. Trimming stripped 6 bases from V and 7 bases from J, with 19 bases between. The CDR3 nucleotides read TGTGCCAGCAGTTGGGGCTCGGTGGACAGACAGCCCCAGCATTTT. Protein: CASSWGSVDRQPQHF.

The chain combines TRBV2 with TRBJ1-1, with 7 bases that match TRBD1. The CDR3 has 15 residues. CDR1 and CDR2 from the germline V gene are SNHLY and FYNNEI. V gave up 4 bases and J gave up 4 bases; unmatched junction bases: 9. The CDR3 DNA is TGTGCCAGCAGTGGGGTAGGGGGCTGGAGCACTGAAGCTTTCTTT. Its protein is CASSGVGGWSTEAFF.

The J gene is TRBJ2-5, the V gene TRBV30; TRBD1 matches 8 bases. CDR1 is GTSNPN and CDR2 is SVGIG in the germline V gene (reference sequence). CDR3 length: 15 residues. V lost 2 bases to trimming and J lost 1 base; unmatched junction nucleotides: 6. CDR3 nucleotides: TGTGCCTGGAGTCCAGGGGGCACGGTCCAAGAGACCCAGTACTTC. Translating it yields CAWSPGGTVQETQYF.

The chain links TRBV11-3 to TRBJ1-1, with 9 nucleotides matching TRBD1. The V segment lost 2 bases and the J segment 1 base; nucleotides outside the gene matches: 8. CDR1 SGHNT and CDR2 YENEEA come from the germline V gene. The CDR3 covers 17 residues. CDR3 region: CASSLRRTGDKNTEAFF. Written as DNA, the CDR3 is TGTGCCAGCAGCTTAAGACGGACAGGGGATAAGAACACTGAAGCTTTCTTT.

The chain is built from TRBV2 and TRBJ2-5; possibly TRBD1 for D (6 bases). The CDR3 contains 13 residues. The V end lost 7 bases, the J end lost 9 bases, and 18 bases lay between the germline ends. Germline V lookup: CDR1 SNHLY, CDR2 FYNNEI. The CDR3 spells CASTKDRIGAQYF. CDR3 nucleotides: TGTGCCAGCACCAAAGACAGGATCGGGGCCCAGTACTTC.

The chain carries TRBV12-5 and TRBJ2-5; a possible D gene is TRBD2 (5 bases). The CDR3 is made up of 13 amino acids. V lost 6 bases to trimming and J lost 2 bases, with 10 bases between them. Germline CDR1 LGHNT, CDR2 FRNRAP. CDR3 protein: CASGEDAQETQYF. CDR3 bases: TGTGCTAGTGGGGAGGACGCGCAAGAGACCCAGTACTTC.

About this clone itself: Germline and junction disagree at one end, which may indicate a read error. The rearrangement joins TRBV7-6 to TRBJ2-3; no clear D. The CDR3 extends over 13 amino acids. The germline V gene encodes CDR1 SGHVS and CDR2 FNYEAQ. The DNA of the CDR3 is TGTGCCAGCAGCTTAACCCTGACCATAGCTCCCGTTTTT. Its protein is CASSLTLTIAPVF.

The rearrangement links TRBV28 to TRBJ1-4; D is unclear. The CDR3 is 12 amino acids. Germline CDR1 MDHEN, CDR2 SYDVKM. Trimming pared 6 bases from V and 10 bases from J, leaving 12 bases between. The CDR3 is CASSPDSGKLFF. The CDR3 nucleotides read TGTGCCAGCAGCCCGGATAGCGGAAAACTGTTTTTT.

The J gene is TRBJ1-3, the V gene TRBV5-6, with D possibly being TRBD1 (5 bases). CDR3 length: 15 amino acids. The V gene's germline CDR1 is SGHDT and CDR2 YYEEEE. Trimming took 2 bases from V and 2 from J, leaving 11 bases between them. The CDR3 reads CASSFPGTPGNTIYF. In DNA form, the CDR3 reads TGTGCCAGCAGCTTCCCCGGGACTCCTGGAAACACCATATATTTT.

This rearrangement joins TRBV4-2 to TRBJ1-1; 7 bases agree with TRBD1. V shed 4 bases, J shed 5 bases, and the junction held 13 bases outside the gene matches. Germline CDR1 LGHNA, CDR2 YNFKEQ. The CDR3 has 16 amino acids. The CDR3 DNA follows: TGTGCCAGCAGCCCCTCCATTGGACAGGTCGAGACTGAAGCTTTCTTT. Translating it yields CASSPSIGQVETEAFF.

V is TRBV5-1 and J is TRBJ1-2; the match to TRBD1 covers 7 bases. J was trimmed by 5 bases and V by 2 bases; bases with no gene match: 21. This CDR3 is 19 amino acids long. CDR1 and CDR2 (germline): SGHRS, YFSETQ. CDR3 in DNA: TGCGCCAGCAGCTTTGGTATTCCCGGGACAGCTTATTGGGGATATGGCTACACCTTC. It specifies CASSFGIPGTAYWGYGYTF.

The CDR3 sequence: CASSLGQGAYYEQYF. CDR3 in DNA: TGCGCCAGCAGCTTGGGACAGGGGGCTTACTACGAGCAGTACTTC. The chain is built from TRBV5-1 and TRBJ2-7; 10 bases align to TRBD1. Germline V lookup: CDR1 SGHRS, CDR2 YFSETQ. CDR3 size: 15 residues. V shed 0 bases and J 3 bases; nucleotides not matched to a gene: 3.

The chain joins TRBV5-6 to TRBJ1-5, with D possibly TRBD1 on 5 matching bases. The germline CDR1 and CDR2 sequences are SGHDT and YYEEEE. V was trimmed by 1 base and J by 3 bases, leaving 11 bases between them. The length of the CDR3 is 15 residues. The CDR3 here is CASSLFGATNQPQHF. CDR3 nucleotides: TGTGCCAGCAGCTTGTTTGGGGCAACCAATCAGCCCCAGCATTTT. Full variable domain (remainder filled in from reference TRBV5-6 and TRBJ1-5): DAGVTQSPTHLIKTRGQQVTLRCSPKSGHDTVSWYQQALGQGPQFIFQYYEEEERQRGNFPDRFSGHQFPNYSSELNVNALLLGDSALYLCASSLFGATNQPQHFGDGTRLSIL.

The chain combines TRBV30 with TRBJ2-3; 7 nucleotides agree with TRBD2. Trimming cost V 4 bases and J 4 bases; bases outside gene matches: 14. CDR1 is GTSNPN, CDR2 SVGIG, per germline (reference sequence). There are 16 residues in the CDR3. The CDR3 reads CAWTCERDLAADTQYF. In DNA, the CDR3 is TGTGCCTGGACCTGCGAGCGGGACCTGGCGGCAGATACGCAGTATTTT.